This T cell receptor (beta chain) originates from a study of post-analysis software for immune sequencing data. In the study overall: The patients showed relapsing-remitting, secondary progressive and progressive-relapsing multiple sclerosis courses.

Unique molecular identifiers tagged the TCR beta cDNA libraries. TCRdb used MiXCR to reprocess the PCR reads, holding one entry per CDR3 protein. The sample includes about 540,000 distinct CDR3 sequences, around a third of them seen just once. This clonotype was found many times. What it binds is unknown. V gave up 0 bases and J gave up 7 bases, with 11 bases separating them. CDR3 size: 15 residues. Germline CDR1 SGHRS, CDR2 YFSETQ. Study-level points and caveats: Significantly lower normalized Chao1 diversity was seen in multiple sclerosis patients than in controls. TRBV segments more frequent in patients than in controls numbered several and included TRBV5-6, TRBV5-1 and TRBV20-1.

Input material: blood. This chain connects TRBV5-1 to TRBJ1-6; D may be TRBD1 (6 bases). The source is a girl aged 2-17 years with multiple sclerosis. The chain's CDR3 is CASSLGTVWNSPLHF. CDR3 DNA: TGCGCCAGCAGCTTGGGGACAGTTTGGAATTCACCCCTCCACTTT. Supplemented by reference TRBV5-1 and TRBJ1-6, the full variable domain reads KAGVTQTPRYLIKTRGQQVTLSCSPISGHRSVSWYQQTPGQGLQFLFEYFSETQRNKGNFPGRFSGRQFSNSRSEMNVSTLELGDSALYLCASSLGTVWNSPLHFGNGTRLTVT.